The text below deals with one T cell receptor beta chain. What it binds is not known. The sample originates from a study of glioma-infiltrating T cells after dendritic cell vaccination. Study-wide results and limits: The cohort had few patients with full blood and tumor sets.

Profiled with immunoSEQ multiplex PCR; TCRdb holds only in-frame clones, not every one. The data contain more than 85,000 clones, 85% to 90% of them singletons. Germline lookup yields CDR1 SGHAT and CDR2 FQNNGV. V was shortened by 5 bases and J by 4 bases, with 18 bases between the two germline ends. This CDR3 comprises 15 residues. Time point described: after dendritic cell vaccination, including at tumor progression/relapse. PBMC sampling occurred before vaccination, two weeks after the third dose, and at progression. The origin of this receptor is a human donor with glioblastoma. V usage is TRBV11-2 and J usage is TRBJ2-7; perhaps TRBD1 as D (6 bases). Sequenced here: blood, sampled after dendritic cell vaccination. CDR3: CASSLTRGTPYEQYF. Written as DNA, the CDR3 is TGTGCCAGCAGCCTAACCCGAGGGACACCATACGAGCAGTACTTC. The whole variable domain, remainder taken from reference TRBV11-2 and TRBJ2-7, is EAGVAQSPRYKIIEKRQSVAFWCNPISGHATLYWYQQILGQGPKLLIQFQNNGVVDDSQLPKDRFSAERLKGVDSTLKIQPAKLEDSAVYLCASSLTRGTPYEQYFGPGTRLTVT.